This TCR beta chain was identified during a study of T cells in Graves' hyperthyroidism and ophthalmopathy. Overall study results and limits: Peripheral blood also featured most of the thyroid clonotypes expanded above 0.001.

Note on this clonotype: No antigen is known for it.

The V and J ends lost 5 bases and 3 bases respectively, with 11 bases between them. The length of the CDR3 is 14 residues. The germline CDR1 and CDR2 sequences are SNHLY and FYNNEI. The TCR beta CDR3 regions underwent amplification using RNA transcripts as the source. The TCR CDR3 first-round RT-PCR relied on the HTBI primer set. A single record per CDR3 protein comes from TCRdb applying MiXCR to the multiplex PCR reads. The sample shows some 250,000 distinct CDR3 sequences, 14% to 15% of them seen only once. Patients aged 18 to 65 had newly diagnosed hyperthyroidism that had lasted under 2 months. Blood was drawn at first hyperthyroidism diagnosis, before any ophthalmopathy symptoms.

J is TRBJ2-1 and V is TRBV2; D remains unclear. This TCR came from a middle-aged woman with Graves' hyperthyroidism that later progressed to Graves' ophthalmopathy. Sample: blood. The CDR3, as DNA: TGTGCCAGCAGTCTGGGGTTCCTCTACAATGAGCAGTTCTTC. This encodes CASSLGFLYNEQFF.